This TCR beta chain was retrieved from a study of blood T cell repertoires in COVID-19. As for the study in general: What the recovered Cohort 3 donors had was two negative PCRs, clearance, or symptom resolution. The analysed material was cDNA or gDNA that came from T cells, B-cell-depleted T cells, or PBMCs.

Germline V gene lookup returns CDR1 GTSNPN and CDR2 SVGIG (reference sequence). The CDR3 length is 11 residues. Trimming took off 6 bases at V and 5 bases at J, with 10 bases between the two ends. Those enrolled, adults aged roughly 18 to 90 years, came from fewer than 25 US areas. Generated by immunoSEQ multiplex PCR, the TCRdb table keeps only in-frame clones and is missing some. The sample holds 400,000 or so clones; about 90% are singletons and the top ten take less than 2.5%. The sample comprised PBMCs or T cells enriched from blood (not recorded which). This chain connects TRBV30 to TRBJ1-2, with a possible D match to TRBD1 (5 bases). The TCR comes from a man in his forties or fifties in a cohort exposed to, infected with or recovered from COVID-19 (not recorded which). DNA of the CDR3: TGTGCCTGCTTGACAGCATATGGCTACACCTTC. This encodes CACLTAYGYTF. Based on the CDR3 plus reference TRBV30 and TRBJ1-2, the full variable domain is SQTIHQWPATLVQPVGSPLSLECTVEGTSNPNLYWYRQAAGRGLQLLFYSVGIGQISSEVPQNLSASRPQDRQFILSSKKLLLSDSGFYLCACLTAYGYTFGSGTRLTVV.